These T cell receptor beta chains were read from a single sample in a study of CD8 T cells in Susac syndrome. TCRdb analysed the immunoSEQ multiplex PCR reads with MiXCR anew, one entry per CDR3 protein. The sample has some 150,000 distinct CDR3 sequences; nearly 97% are singletons. Sample: CD4+ T cells from PBMCs. These receptors were collected from a human donor with Susac syndrome. Both conserved end residues are trimmed from each CDR3.

TRBV13	TRBJ2-5	ASSSLARQETQY
TRBV7-2	TRBJ2-5	ASSFRTGRGLETQY
TRBV5-6	TRBJ2-2	ASSPRRAAGNTGELF
TRBV5-4	TRBJ1-2	ASSSYQTVLYGYT
TRBV24-1	TRBJ2-2	ATSAMTSGGWNTGELF
TRBV29-1	TRBJ2-3	SFHRGGLTDTQY
TRBV2	TRBJ2-6	ASSGDRGYSGANVLT
TRBV10-3	TRBJ2-7	AISENGSYEQY
TRBV29-1	TRBJ2-2	SVGTSGETGELF
TRBV12-3/TRBV12-4	TRBJ1-6	ASSSGNSPLH
TRBV20-1	TRBJ2-3	SASTRAGDAGDTQY
TRBV19	TRBJ2-2	ASKGTGGVGTGELF
TRBV3-1	TRBJ1-5	ASSDGVGQPQH
TRBV20-1	TRBJ2-5	SAAGTLQETQY
TRBV12-3/TRBV12-4	TRBJ2-5	ASGAGTQY
TRBV18	TRBJ2-7	ASSPGVGGSEQY
TRBV18	TRBJ1-2	ASSPLGTGRLNGYT
TRBV28	TRBJ1-2	ASINRGKGGYT
TRBV10-3	TRBJ1-1	AISADTNTEAF
TRBV28	TRBJ2-2	ASSPPGGRRIAGELF
TRBV28	TRBJ2-7	ASGETGSSAEQY
TRBV25-1	TRBJ2-1	ASSRMNEQF
TRBV9	TRBJ1-1	ASSVTIQGEAF
TRBV4-1	TRBJ2-5	ASSQLAGGPQY
TRBV4-1	TRBJ1-2	ASSRAGGSGYT
TRBV5-1	TRBJ1-1	ASSLEAGNTEAF
TRBV20-1	TRBJ1-4	SAPRQGGEKLF
TRBV3-1	TRBJ1-2	ASSRPPGGYT
TRBV3-1	TRBJ2-5	ASSRSGFQETQY
TRBV7-3	TRBJ2-3	ASSPAGTPTDTQY
TRBV12-3/TRBV12-4	TRBJ1-6	ASTRDRENSPLH
TRBV29-1	TRBJ2-1	SVVGRLANNEQF
TRBV6-2/TRBV6-3	TRBJ1-5	ASSQGTNQPQH
TRBV29-1	TRBJ1-5	SVEENSNQPQH
TRBV2	TRBJ2-1	ASSVGGWDEQF
TRBV28	TRBJ1-2	ASSLQVVDYGYT
TRBV4-1	TRBJ2-1	ASSLTGTALNEQF
TRBV4-1	TRBJ2-1	ASSQAEGNNEQF
TRBV11-2	TRBJ2-4	ASSFGDGIAKNIQY
TRBV29-1	TRBJ1-4	SVALARATNEKLF
TRBV20-1	TRBJ1-1	SASSPGRAAF
TRBV4-1	TRBJ1-6	ASSQEEQTVLH
TRBV3-1	TRBJ2-1	ASSQVQNEQF
TRBV20-1	TRBJ1-6	SAPSGPANSPLH
TRBV12-3/TRBV12-4	TRBJ2-5	ATQRGGDETQY
TRBV5-6	TRBJ1-3	ASSLGQGVNTIY
TRBV11-2	TRBJ1-4	ASSDLRGQGTNEKLF
TRBV6-6	TRBJ2-7	ASREVHDEQY
TRBV19	TRBJ2-3	ASGTGSLGTDTQY
TRBV20-1	TRBJ1-2	SARRQGTVEAGYT